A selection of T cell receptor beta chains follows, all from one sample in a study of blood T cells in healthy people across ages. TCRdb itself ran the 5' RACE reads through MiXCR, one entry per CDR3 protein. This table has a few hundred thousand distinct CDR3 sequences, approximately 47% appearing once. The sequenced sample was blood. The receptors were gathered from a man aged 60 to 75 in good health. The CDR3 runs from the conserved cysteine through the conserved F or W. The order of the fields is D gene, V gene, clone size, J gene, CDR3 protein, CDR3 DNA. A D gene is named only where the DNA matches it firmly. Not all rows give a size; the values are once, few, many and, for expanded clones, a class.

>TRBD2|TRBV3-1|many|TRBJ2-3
CASRGTSGGASTDTQYF
TGTGCCAGCAGGGGGACTAGCGGGGGGGCGAGCACAGATACGCAGTATTTT
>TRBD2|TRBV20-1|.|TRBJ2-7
CSARASRERGTQQYF
TGCAGTGCTAGAGCCTCGCGGGAGAGGGGAACACAGCAGTACTTC
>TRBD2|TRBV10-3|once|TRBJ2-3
CATAGGADTQYF
TGTGCCACAGCGGGAGGGGCAGATACGCAGTATTTT
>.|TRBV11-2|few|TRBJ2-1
CASSLDIGGSYNEQFF
TGTGCCAGCAGCTTAGATATAGGCGGCTCCTACAATGAGCAGTTCTTC
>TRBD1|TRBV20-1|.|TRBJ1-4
CSAVDRAQATNEKLFF
TGCAGTGCCGTCGACAGGGCCCAAGCAACTAATGAAAAACTGTTTTTT
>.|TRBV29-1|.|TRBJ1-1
CSVQHGGGTEAFF
TGCAGCGTTCAACACGGGGGAGGCACTGAAGCTTTCTTT
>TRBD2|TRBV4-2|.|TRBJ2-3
CASSQDATSGPTSTDTQYF
TGTGCCAGCAGCCAAGATGCAACTAGCGGGCCAACTAGCACAGATACGCAGTATTTT
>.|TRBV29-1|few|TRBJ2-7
CSPEAGPYEQYF
TGCAGCCCTGAGGCAGGCCCCTACGAGCAGTACTTC
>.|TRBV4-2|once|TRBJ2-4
CASRLENIQYF
TGTGCCAGCAGGTTAGAAAACATTCAGTACTTC
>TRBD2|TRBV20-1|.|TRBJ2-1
CSASPGLAGYGEQFF
TGCAGTGCTAGTCCGGGACTAGCGGGATATGGTGAGCAGTTCTTC
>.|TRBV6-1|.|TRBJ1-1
CASSDHSGGITEAFF
TGTGCCAGCAGTGATCACAGTGGGGGTATCACTGAAGCTTTCTTT
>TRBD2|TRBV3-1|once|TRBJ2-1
CANSRISGGPTNEQFF
TGTGCCAACAGCCGAATTAGCGGGGGGCCCACCAATGAGCAGTTCTTC
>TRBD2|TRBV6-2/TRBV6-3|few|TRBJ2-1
CASRSEERGLRREQFF
TGTGCCAGCAGAAGTGAGGAGCGGGGCCTAAGAAGGGAGCAGTTCTTC
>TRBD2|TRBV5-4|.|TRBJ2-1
CASSVTSGGAHEQFF
TGTGCCAGCAGCGTCACTAGCGGGGGGGCCCATGAGCAGTTCTTC
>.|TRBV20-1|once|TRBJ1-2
CSPTGQKDYGYTF
TGCAGCCCTACAGGGCAAAAGGACTATGGCTACACCTTC
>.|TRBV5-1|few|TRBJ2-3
CASHAADLFDTQYF
TGCGCCAGCCATGCCGCCGATCTGTTCGATACGCAGTATTTT
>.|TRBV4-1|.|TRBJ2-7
CASSQAQGYEQYF
TGCGCCAGCAGCCAAGCACAGGGCTACGAGCAGTACTTC
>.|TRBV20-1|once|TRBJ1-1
CSARRTETEAFF
TGTAGTGCCCGCCGGACAGAGACTGAAGCTTTCTTT
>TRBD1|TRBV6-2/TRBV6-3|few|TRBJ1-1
CASSYTTGGALNTEAFF
TGTGCCAGCAGTTACACGACAGGGGGAGCGCTGAACACTGAAGCTTTCTTT
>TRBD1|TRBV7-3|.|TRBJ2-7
CASSAGGGTGFYEQYF
TGTGCCAGCAGCGCCGGGGGCGGGACAGGGTTTTACGAGCAGTACTTC
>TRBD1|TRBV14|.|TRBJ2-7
CASSRTGKDEQYF
TGTGCCAGCAGCCGGACAGGGAAGGACGAGCAGTACTTC
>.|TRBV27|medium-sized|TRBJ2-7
CASSATAAGEQYF
TGTGCCAGCAGTGCAACAGCGGCCGGCGAGCAGTACTTC
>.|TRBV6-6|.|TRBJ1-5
CASSYRGHNQPQHF
TGTGCCAGCAGTTACAGGGGCCACAATCAGCCCCAGCATTTT
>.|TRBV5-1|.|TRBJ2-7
CASSWGAGVNYEQYF
TGCGCCAGCAGCTGGGGCGCAGGGGTGAACTACGAGCAGTACTTC
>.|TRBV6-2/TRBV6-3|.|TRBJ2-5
CASSYTGLGETQYF
TGTGCCAGCAGTTACACAGGGCTGGGAGAGACCCAGTACTTC
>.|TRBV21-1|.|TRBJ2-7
CASSKAETGDLSYEQYF
TGTGCCAGCAGCAAAGCTGAGACAGGGGACCTCTCCTACGAGCAGTACTTC
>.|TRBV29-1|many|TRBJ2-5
CSVGQGRETQYF
TGCAGCGTGGGTCAGGGGAGAGAGACCCAGTACTTC
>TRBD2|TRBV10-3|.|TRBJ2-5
CAISEGTGRETQYF
TGTGCCATCAGTGAAGGGACCGGGAGGGAGACCCAGTACTTC
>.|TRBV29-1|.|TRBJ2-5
CSAAPQVHQGETQYF
TGCAGCGCGGCGCCCCAGGTCCATCAGGGGGAGACCCAGTACTTC
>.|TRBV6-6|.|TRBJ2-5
CASSYQTETQYF
TGTGCCAGCAGTTACCAGACAGAGACCCAGTACTTC
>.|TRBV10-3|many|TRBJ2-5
CAISEPAQGQYQETQYF
TGTGCCATCAGTGAGCCCGCACAGGGCCAGTACCAAGAGACCCAGTACTTC
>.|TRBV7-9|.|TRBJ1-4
CASSRPTPGREKLFF
TGTGCCAGCAGCCGCCCCACACCGGGGAGAGAAAAACTGTTTTTT
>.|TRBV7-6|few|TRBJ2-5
CASSPLGGGGIETQYF
TGTGCCAGCAGCCCCCTGGGTGGAGGGGGCATAGAGACCCAGTACTTC
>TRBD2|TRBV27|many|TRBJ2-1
CASRKRGARGEQFF
TGTGCCAGCAGGAAGCGGGGGGCACGTGGTGAGCAGTTCTTC
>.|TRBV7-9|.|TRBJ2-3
CASSFGTTDTQYF
TGTGCCAGCAGCTTCGGGACCACAGATACGCAGTATTTT
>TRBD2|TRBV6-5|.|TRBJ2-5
CASSWTSALQETQYF
TGTGCCAGCAGTTGGACTAGCGCCTTGCAAGAGACCCAGTACTTC
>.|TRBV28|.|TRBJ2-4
CASSFVRTGSNIQYF
TGTGCCAGCAGTTTTGTTCGGACTGGCTCAAACATTCAGTACTTC
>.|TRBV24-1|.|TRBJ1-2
CATSDRGPVYTF
TGTGCCACCAGTGATCGTGGACCTGTCTACACCTTC
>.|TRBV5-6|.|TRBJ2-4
CASSPGGPRAKNIQYF
TGTGCCAGCAGCCCCGGGGGGCCCCGAGCCAAAAACATTCAGTACTTC
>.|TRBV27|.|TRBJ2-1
CASSHRDRRREQFF
TGTGCCAGCAGCCACCGGGACCGAAGAAGGGAGCAGTTCTTC
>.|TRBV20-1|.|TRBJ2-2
CSARDLVGTGELFF
TGCAGTGCTAGAGACCTCGTCGGGACCGGGGAGCTGTTTTTT
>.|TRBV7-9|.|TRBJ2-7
CASSQLTSYEQYF
TGTGCCAGCAGCCAACTCACTTCCTACGAGCAGTACTTC
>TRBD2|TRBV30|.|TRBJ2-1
CAWRLADYNEQFF
TGTGCCTGGAGGCTAGCGGACTACAATGAGCAGTTCTTC
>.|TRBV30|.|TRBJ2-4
CAWIPPGARDIQYF
TGTGCCTGGATCCCCCCGGGAGCTCGGGACATTCAGTACTTC
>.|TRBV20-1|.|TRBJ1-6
CSARGGNSPLHF
TGCAGTGCTAGGGGAGGTAATTCACCCCTCCACTTT
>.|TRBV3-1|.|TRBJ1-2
CASSPDSLGYGYTF
TGTGCCAGCAGCCCCGACAGTCTGGGCTATGGCTACACCTTC
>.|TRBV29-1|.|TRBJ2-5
CSVENKGREETQYF
TGCAGCGTTGAAAATAAGGGACGGGAAGAGACCCAGTACTTC
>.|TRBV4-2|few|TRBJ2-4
CASSQDQSGAGAKNIQYF
TGTGCCAGCAGCCAAGATCAAAGTGGGGCGGGAGCCAAAAACATTCAGTACTTC
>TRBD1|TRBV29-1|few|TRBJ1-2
CSVLTGEHGYTF
TGCAGCGTTCTCACAGGGGAACATGGCTACACCTTC
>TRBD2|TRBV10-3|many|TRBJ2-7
CAISESGGSYEQYF
TGTGCCATCAGTGAGTCGGGGGGGTCCTACGAGCAGTACTTC